Included here is one TCR beta chain sequence, with context. This sample was taken from a study of blood T cell repertoires in COVID-19. As for the study in general: Nucleic acid was either cDNA or gDNA, and it came from T cells, B-cell-depleted T cells, or PBMCs.

Germline CDR1 and CDR2: LGHDT and YNNKEL (reference sequence). The V segment lost 4 bases and the J segment 0 bases; nucleotides outside the gene matches: 3. The CDR3 runs 14 residues. Per the original data handling: Reference gene primers were amplified, and this amplification served to estimate nucleated cell counts. Sequenced by immunoSEQ multiplex PCR; TCRdb stores in-frame clones only, minus some. V, J and clone size are those of that table, while D and trimming were read from the DNA. This sample has fewer than 700,000 clones, with 70% to 90% found just once. Patients in Seattle were enrolled during active infection, then followed longitudinally.

Sequenced: peripheral blood. The clonotype comes from a woman between 45 and 60 years old with COVID-19, enrolled during active disease. This rearrangement joins TRBV3-1 (or the pseudogene TRBV3-2) to TRBJ2-7; 7 bases match TRBD2. The CDR3 sequence: CASSPGGNSYEQYF. Here the CDR3 DNA reads TGTGCCAGCAGCCCCGGGGGGAACTCCTACGAGCAGTACTTC.